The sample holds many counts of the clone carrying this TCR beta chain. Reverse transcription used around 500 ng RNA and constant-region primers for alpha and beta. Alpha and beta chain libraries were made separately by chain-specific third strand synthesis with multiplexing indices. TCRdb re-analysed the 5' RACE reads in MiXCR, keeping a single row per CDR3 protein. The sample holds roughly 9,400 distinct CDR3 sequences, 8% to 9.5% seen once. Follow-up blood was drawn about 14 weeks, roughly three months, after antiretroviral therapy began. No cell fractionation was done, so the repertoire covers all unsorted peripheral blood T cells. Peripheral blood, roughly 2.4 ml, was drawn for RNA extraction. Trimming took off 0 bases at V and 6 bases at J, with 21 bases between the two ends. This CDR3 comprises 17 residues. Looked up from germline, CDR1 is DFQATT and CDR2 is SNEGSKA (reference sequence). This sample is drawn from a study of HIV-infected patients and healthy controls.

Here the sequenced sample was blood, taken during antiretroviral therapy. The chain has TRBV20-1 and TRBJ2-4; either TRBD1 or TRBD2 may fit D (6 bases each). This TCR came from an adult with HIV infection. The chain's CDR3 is CSARDSAGAGFGNIQYF. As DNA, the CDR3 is TGCAGTGCTAGAGATTCCGCAGGGGCGGGGTTTGGAAACATTCAGTACTTC.